The 26 T cell receptor beta chains presented below share a single source sample, sequenced in a study of T-cell memory formation after mild COVID-19. TCRdb redid the calling of the 5' RACE reads with MiXCR, one entry per CDR3 protein. Seen here are around 320,000 distinct CDR3 sequences, approximately 19% observed once, and the top ten hold 21%. The specimen was PBMCs or a T cell subset sorted from them (not recorded which). The source of these receptors is a young man who had mild COVID-19 (a few samples of this study predate the infection). Cell type and time point are not known.

This clonotype was counted between two and nine times. The J gene is TRBJ2-7, the V gene TRBV6-6; 7 positions agree with TRBD1. Germline values: CDR1 MNHNY, CDR2 SVGAGI (reference sequence). V shed 5 bases, J shed 6 bases, and the junction held 13 bases outside the gene matches. The CDR3 is made up of 15 amino acids. The CDR3 nucleotides read TGTGCCAGCAGTCAAACTGAACAGGGGCACGGCGAGCAGTACGTC. This codes for CASSQTEQGHGEQYV.

The chain recombines TRBV18 with TRBJ1-1, with D unresolved. The length of the CDR3 is 14 residues. Germline CDR1 is KGHSH and CDR2 is LQKENI. The ends were cut back, 3 bases at V and 1 base at J, with 9 bases in the middle. CDR3 nucleotide sequence: TGTGCCAGCTCACCTTCCGAGGAGAACACTGAAGCTTTCTTT. Translated: CASSPSEENTEAFF.

This clonotype was counted only a few times. The CDR3 protein is CASSPSVGGARDTQYF. CDR3 nucleotides: TGCGCCAGCAGCCCCTCCGTCGGGGGGGCCAGAGATACGCAGTATTTT. The chain combines TRBV4-3 with TRBJ2-3; 8 bases fit TRBD2. J lost 5 bases, V lost 4 bases, and 11 bases had no gene match. Germline CDR1 and CDR2: LGHNA and YSLEER. The CDR3 is 16 residues long.

The chain combines TRBV15 with TRBJ2-1; D is uncertain. CDR1 and CDR2 (germline): LNHNV, YYDKDF (reference sequence). CDR3 size: 13 residues. The V gene lost 7 bases and the J gene lost 1 base, with 8 bases spanning the gap. CDR3: CATTGGSYNEQFF. DNA for the CDR3: TGTGCCACCACTGGCGGATCCTACAATGAGCAGTTCTTC.

This clonotype was recorded a few times. The rearrangement joins TRBV5-1 to TRBJ1-6; D is undetermined. This CDR3 has 16 residues. From germline, CDR1 is SGHRS and CDR2 YFSETQ. The V end was cut by 0 bases, the J end by 0 bases, with 7 bases between. The CDR3 sequence is CASSLVSSSYNSPLHF. For the CDR3, the DNA is TGCGCCAGCAGCTTGGTCAGTAGCTCCTATAATTCACCCCTCCACTTT.

This clonotype has more than one count but fewer than ten. This chain connects TRBV7-2 to TRBJ1-2; D perhaps matches TRBD1 (5 bases). Germline values: CDR1 SGHTA, CDR2 FQGNSA. Trimming stripped 1 base from V and 0 bases from J, with 12 bases between. The CDR3 is made up of 16 amino acids. Written as DNA, the CDR3 is TGTGCCAGCAGCTTAGGGTGGCGGGGCGCTAACTATGGCTACACCTTC. This gives the protein CASSLGWRGANYGYTF.

The chain uses TRBV7-3 and TRBJ2-3; 7 bases line up with TRBD2. The J segment lost 6 bases and the V segment lost 5 bases, leaving 8 bases of the junction unmatched. Germline loops: CDR1 SGHTA, CDR2 FQGTGA. The CDR3 is made up of 14 amino acids. CDR3 DNA: TGTGCCAGCAGCACGACTAGCTCAGGGGATACGCAGTATTTT. It yields the protein CASSTTSSGDTQYF.

This clonotype has a count of ten or more. The rearrangement uses TRBV19 and TRBJ1-5, with 12 bases identical to TRBD1. Germline values: CDR1 LNHDA, CDR2 SQIVND (reference sequence). This CDR3 has 15 residues. The junction had 5 bases not matched to a gene; V was cut back by 3 bases and J by 8 bases. CDR3 sequence: CASSMGTGGAEPQHF. CDR3 coding DNA: TGTGCCAGTAGTATGGGGACAGGGGGCGCGGAGCCCCAGCATTTT. Together with reference TRBV19 and TRBJ1-5, the CDR3 gives the full variable domain: DGGITQSPKYLFRKEGQNVTLSCEQNLNHDAMYWYRQDPGQGLRLIYYSQIVNDFQKGDIAEGYSVSREKKESFPLTVTSAQKNPTAFYLCASSMGTGGAEPQHFGDGTRLSIL.

This clonotype was seen ten or more times. J is TRBJ2-7 and V is TRBV4-3; 7 nucleotides agree with TRBD1. This CDR3 is built from 15 residues. CDR1 and CDR2 (germline): LGHNA, YSLEER. The trim removed 0 bases at V and 4 bases at J, leaving 6 bases unmatched. The CDR3 nucleotides are TGCGCCAGCAGCCAAGATAGACAGGGAGTTTACGAGCAGTACTTC. Translating gives CASSQDRQGVYEQYF.

This chain links TRBV24-1 with TRBJ2-1; no firm D call. Germline V gives CDR1 KGHDR, CDR2 SFDVKD. This CDR3 has 18 amino acids. V was cut by 5 bases and J by 0 bases, with 19 bases left in between. The CDR3 spells CATSAPGGGASSYNEQFF. The CDR3 bases are TGTGCCACCAGTGCCCCAGGTGGCGGAGCAAGCTCCTACAATGAGCAGTTCTTC.

The rearrangement joins TRBV24-1 to TRBJ2-1, with TRBD2 matching 11 bases. V trimming: 5 bases; J trimming: 6 bases; junction bases outside the gene matches: 2. From germline, CDR1 is KGHDR and CDR2 SFDVKD. CDR3 length: 14 amino acids. The CDR3 nucleotides read TGTGCCACCAGTGTAGCGGGGGGGTCCAATGAGCAGTTCTTC. Translating it yields CATSVAGGSNEQFF.

This clonotype came up a few times. V usage is TRBV29-1 and J usage is TRBJ1-4; 9 nucleotides agree with TRBD1. Germline loops: CDR1 SQVTM, CDR2 ANQGSEA. V trimming: 4 bases; J trimming: 6 bases; junction bases outside the gene matches: 6. The CDR3 is 14 residues long. CDR3 sequence: CSVGTGQGDEKLFF. The DNA for the CDR3 is TGCAGCGTTGGGACGGGACAGGGCGATGAAAAACTGTTTTTT.

This chain connects TRBV7-2 to TRBJ2-5; 10 nucleotides agree with TRBD1. CDR1 SGHTA and CDR2 FQGNSA come from the germline V gene. V shed 5 bases and J 5 bases; nucleotides not matched to a gene: 14. The CDR3 runs 17 residues. CDR3 sequence: CASSPRPGQGVGETQYF. The CDR3 DNA reads as TGTGCCAGCAGCCCACGCCCAGGACAGGGGGTCGGGGAGACCCAGTACTTC.

This clonotype occurred a few times. The DNA of the CDR3 is TGCAGTGCTAGAGATTCCTTGAGCGCTGAAGCTTTCTTT. Amino acids: CSARDSLSAEAFF. This rearrangement joins TRBV20-1 to TRBJ1-1; D unclear. V gave up 0 bases and J gave up 6 bases, with 11 bases separating them. Germline V gene lookup returns CDR1 DFQATT and CDR2 SNEGSKA (reference sequence). The CDR3 has 13 amino acids.

This clonotype was counted between two and nine times. The chain links TRBV6-6 to TRBJ2-7; 7 nucleotides match TRBD1. Germline assignment: CDR1 MNHNY and CDR2 SVGAGI (reference sequence). The CDR3 covers 16 residues. V was clipped by 2 bases and J by 3 bases; unmatched bases: 10. The CDR3 is CASSYTLSGQIYEQYF. The CDR3 DNA reads as TGTGCCAGCAGTTACACGCTTTCGGGACAGATCTACGAGCAGTACTTC.

This clonotype was recorded a few times. CDR3 loop: CAGRTGLTEAFF. In nucleotides, the CDR3 is TGTGCCGGGAGGACAGGGCTCACTGAAGCTTTCTTT. The chain carries TRBV28 and TRBJ1-1, with TRBD1 identical over 8 bases. The CDR3 sequence is 12 residues long. Germline V gives CDR1 MDHEN, CDR2 SYDVKM. V lost 11 bases and J lost 4; bases outside the gene matches: 6. The full variable domain, with the rest looked up from reference TRBV28 and TRBJ1-1, is DVKVTQSSRYLVKRTGEKVFLECVQDMDHENMFWYRQDPGLGLRLIYFSYDVKMKEKGDIPEGYSVSREKKERFSLILESASTNQTSMYLCAGRTGLTEAFFGQGTRLTVV.

There are a few counts of this clonotype. CDR3 coding DNA: TGTGCCAGCAGTTACTCGAAGGGGGATGAGCAGTTCTTC. Translated, it gives CASSYSKGDEQFF. The chain joins TRBV6-5 to TRBJ2-1; possible D gene TRBD1, 6 bases. The CDR3 has 13 amino acids. Germline assignment: CDR1 MNHEY and CDR2 SVGAGI. V was cut by 0 bases and J by 8 bases, with 8 bases left in between.

This clonotype was found a few times. The V and J genes are TRBV20-1 and TRBJ2-3; D uncertain. CDR1 and CDR2 from the germline V gene are DFQATT and SNEGSKA (reference sequence). The CDR3 has 12 residues. V lost 6 bases to trimming and J lost 2 bases, with 9 bases between them. The CDR3 spells CSALTATDTQYF. The CDR3 bases are TGCAGTGCCCTGACTGCCACAGATACGCAGTATTTT.

This clonotype showed up many times. The chain links TRBV9 to TRBJ1-1; weak D call: TRBD1 (5 bases). CDR1 and CDR2 from the germline V gene are SGDLS and YYNGEE. The CDR3 runs to 14 residues. V shed 4 bases and J shed 0 bases, with 10 bases lying between them. CDR3 nucleotide sequence: TGTGCCAGCAGCCCGACAGACATGAACACTGAAGCTTTCTTT. Translation: CASSPTDMNTEAFF.

The chain joins TRBV9 to TRBJ2-7; D is perhaps TRBD1 or TRBD2 (5 bases each). The CDR3 totals 14 residues. Germline V gene sequence: CDR1 SGDLS, CDR2 YYNGEE. Between the trimmed V and J ends, which lost 5 bases and 4 bases, there was a span of 16 bases. CDR3 region: CASRGSGLMYEQYV. The CDR3 DNA sequence: TGTGCCAGCAGGGGATCGGGGCTCATGTACGAGCAGTACGTC.

The chain links TRBV28 to TRBJ1-4, with unresolved D. The CDR3 is 13 residues long. Germline-derived CDR1 and CDR2 are MDHEN and SYDVKM. Between the trimmed V and J ends, which lost 5 bases and 12 bases, there was a span of 16 bases. The CDR3 DNA reads TGTGCCAGCAGTACTCCGGAGACCTTGGAACTGTTTTTT. Translation gives CASSTPETLELFF.

The V gene is TRBV7-7, the J gene TRBJ2-7; 9 bases match TRBD1. This CDR3 is built from 13 residues. With V trimmed by 4 bases and J by 7 bases, 5 bases remained unmatched. From germline, CDR1 is SSHAT and CDR2 FNYEAQ (reference sequence). CDR3 protein: CASSSGQGKEQYF. The CDR3 DNA is TGTGCCAGCAGCTCCGGACAGGGGAAGGAGCAGTACTTC.

This clonotype appeared a few times. V usage is TRBV10-3 and J usage is TRBJ2-3, with D tentatively TRBD1 (5 bases). Trimming pared 4 bases from V and 2 bases from J, leaving 7 bases between. The CDR3 totals 13 residues. Germline V CDR1 and CDR2: ENHRY, SYGVKD. The CDR3 sequence is CAISGRATDTQYF. The CDR3 region has the DNA TGTGCCATCAGTGGCAGGGCCACAGATACGCAGTATTTT.

The sample holds a few counts of this clonotype. V and J are TRBV6-2 or TRBV6-3 and TRBJ1-6; a possible D gene is TRBD1 (6 bases). The CDR3 spans 16 residues. CDR1 MNHEY and CDR2 SVGEGT come from the germline V gene. The ends were cut back, 5 bases at V and 3 bases at J, with 14 bases in the middle. The CDR3 DNA reads as TGTGCCAGCAGTCGAGGACAGTTGAACTATAATTCACCCCTCCACTTT. Translated: CASSRGQLNYNSPLHF.

This clonotype appeared a few times. This rearrangement joins TRBV7-2 to TRBJ1-2, with D unclear. Germline V CDR1 and CDR2: SGHTA, FQGNSA. CDR3 size: 14 residues. V dropped 2 bases and J dropped 3 bases, with 10 bases sitting between them. For the CDR3, the DNA is TGTGCCAGCAGCTTACCCAGAGGGTACTATGGCTACACCTTC. Its protein product is CASSLPRGYYGYTF.

J is TRBJ2-5 and V is TRBV24-1; tentatively, D is TRBD1 (6 bases). V lost 3 bases, J lost 5 bases, and 21 bases lay in between. Per germline, CDR1 KGHDR and CDR2 SFDVKD. The CDR3 contains 17 residues. The CDR3 sequence: CATSDPNPGHLGETQYF. The CDR3 nucleotides are TGTGCCACCAGTGATCCAAACCCGGGACACCTAGGGGAGACCCAGTACTTC.